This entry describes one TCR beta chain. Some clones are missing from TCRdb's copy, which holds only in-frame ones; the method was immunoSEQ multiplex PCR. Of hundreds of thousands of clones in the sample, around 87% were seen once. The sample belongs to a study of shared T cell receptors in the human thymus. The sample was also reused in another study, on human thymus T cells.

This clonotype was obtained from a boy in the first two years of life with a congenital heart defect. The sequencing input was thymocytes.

The CDR3 reads CASSQDWDSEYNEQFF. The CDR3, as DNA: TGCGCCAGCAGCCAAGATTGGGACAGCGAATACAATGAGCAGTTCTTC. The chain combines TRBV4-1 with TRBJ2-1, with 7 nucleotides matching TRBD1. The CDR3 loop spans 16 amino acids. Germline V gives CDR1 MGHRA, CDR2 YSYEKL. The J segment lost 4 bases and the V segment lost 0 bases, leaving 6 bases of the junction unmatched.